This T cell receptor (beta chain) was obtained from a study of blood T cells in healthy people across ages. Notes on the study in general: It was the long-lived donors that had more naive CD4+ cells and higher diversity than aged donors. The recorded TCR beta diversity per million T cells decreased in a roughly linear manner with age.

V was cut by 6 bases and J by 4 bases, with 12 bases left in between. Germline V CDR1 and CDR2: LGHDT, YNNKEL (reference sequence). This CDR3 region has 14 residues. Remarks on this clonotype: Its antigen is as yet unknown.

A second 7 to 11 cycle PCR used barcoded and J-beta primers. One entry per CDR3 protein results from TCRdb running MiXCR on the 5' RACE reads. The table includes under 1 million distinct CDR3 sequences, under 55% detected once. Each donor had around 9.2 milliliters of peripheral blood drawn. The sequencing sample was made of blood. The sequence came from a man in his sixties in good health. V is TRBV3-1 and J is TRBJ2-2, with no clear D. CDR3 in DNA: TGTGCCAGCAGTAATGCAGACCCCACCGGGGAGCTGTTTTTT. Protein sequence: CASSNADPTGELFF.